The 18 T cell receptor beta chains presented below share a single source sample, sequenced in a study of radiotherapy plus CTLA-4 blockade in lung cancer. TCRdb keeps only in-frame clones here, not all; method: immunoSEQ multiplex PCR. The sample holds roughly 130,000 clones; just under 90% are singletons and the top ten take just under 7%. The sample was peripheral blood, taken from a patient treated with radiotherapy plus ipilimumab. Receptors were obtained from a human donor with non-small cell lung cancer that progressed on radiotherapy plus ipilimumab.

This sequence joins TRBV11-3 and TRBJ2-3; D may be TRBD1 (6 bases). Trimming pared 4 bases from V and 6 bases from J, leaving 14 bases between. CDR3 length: 14 residues. The germline V gene has CDR1 SGHNT and CDR2 YENEEA. For the CDR3, the DNA is TGTGCCAGCAGCTCCCCGGGACAACTTGATACGCAGTATTTT. Translated: CASSSPGQLDTQYF.

This clone was counted once. V is TRBV25-1 and J is TRBJ1-3; no firm D call. Trimming pared 5 bases from V and 4 bases from J, leaving 12 bases between. The CDR3 is 14 residues long. Germline V gene data show CDR1 as MGHDK and CDR2 as SYGVNS. The CDR3 spells CASSRLTDGNTIYF. In DNA, the CDR3 is TGTGCCAGCAGTCGACTTACCGACGGAAACACCATATATTTT. The whole variable domain, remainder taken from reference TRBV25-1 and TRBJ1-3, is EADIYQTPRYLVIGTGKKITLECSQTMGHDKMYWYQQDPGMELHLIHYSYGVNSTEKGDLSSESTVSRIRTEHFPLTLESARPSHTSQYLCASSRLTDGNTIYFGEGSWLTVV.

The chain links TRBV27 to TRBJ2-3; TRBD2 matches at 8 bases. This CDR3 is 14 amino acids long. Germline V CDR1 and CDR2: MNHEY, SMNVEV (reference sequence). Germline trimming cut 8 bases from V and 5 bases from J; bases unmatched to any gene: 9. In nucleotides, the CDR3 is TGTGCCAGCGCTCTAGCGGGTCTTGTAGATACGCAGTATTTT. As protein: CASALAGLVDTQYF.

The chain employs TRBV5-6 and TRBJ1-5; D may be TRBD1 (6 bases). The CDR3 totals 18 residues. Between the trimmed V and J ends, which lost 0 bases and 1 base, there was a span of 17 bases. Germline lookup yields CDR1 SGHDT and CDR2 YYEEEE. CDR3 coding DNA: TGTGCCAGCAGCTTGGGCCCCCCTGGGGGCCCGAGCAATCAGCCCCAGCATTTT. This encodes CASSLGPPGGPSNQPQHF.

This chain uses TRBV7-6 with TRBJ1-5; D remains ambiguous. The CDR3 is 14 residues long. Germline assignment: CDR1 SGHVS and CDR2 FNYEAQ. V lost 5 bases to trimming and J lost 6 bases, with 14 bases between them. CDR3: CASSPTVNIQPQHF. The CDR3 DNA follows: TGTGCCAGCAGCCCCACAGTGAATATTCAGCCCCAGCATTTT.

The chain is built from TRBV7-9 and TRBJ1-1, with TRBD1 matching 8 bases. Losses at the gene ends were 7 bases for V and 1 base for J; bases not matched to a gene: 11. The CDR3 is 16 amino acids. CDR1 is SEHNR, CDR2 FQNEAQ, per germline (reference sequence). CDR3 coding DNA: TGTGCCAGCATCAAACCTCGGACAGGGAAGAACACTGAAGCTTTCTTT. Translation: CASIKPRTGKNTEAFF.

V and J are TRBV4-1 and TRBJ1-4; the D is unclear. Trimming took off 1 base at V and 0 bases at J, with 6 bases between the two ends. Germline V gene sequence: CDR1 MGHRA, CDR2 YSYEKL. The CDR3 has 15 amino acids. This chain's CDR3 is CASSQVGATNEKLFF. CDR3 sequence (DNA): TGCGCCAGCAGCCAAGTCGGGGCAACTAATGAAAAACTGTTTTTT.

The chain joins TRBV18 to TRBJ1-5, with TRBD1 as a possible D gene (5 bases). The CDR3 length is 14 residues. Germline V gene sequence: CDR1 KGHSH, CDR2 LQKENI. V was shortened by 3 bases and J by 1 base, with 7 bases between the two germline ends. CDR3 loop: CASSPTESNQPQHF. Here the CDR3 DNA reads TGTGCCAGCTCACCGACAGAGAGCAATCAGCCCCAGCATTTT.

V usage is TRBV6-5 and J usage is TRBJ2-7; perhaps TRBD1 as D (6 bases). This CDR3 contains 12 residues. Germline values: CDR1 MNHEY, CDR2 SVGAGI. V lost 6 bases and J lost 2, with 8 bases in between. This chain's CDR3 is CASRQGTYEQYF. CDR3 bases: TGTGCCAGCAGACAGGGTACCTACGAGCAGTACTTC.

This chain connects TRBV18 to TRBJ2-3; no clear D gene. Between the trimmed V and J ends, which lost 4 bases and 2 bases, there was a span of 7 bases. Germline CDR1 KGHSH, CDR2 LQKENI. The CDR3 consists of 13 residues. The CDR3 sequence: CASSLTTTDTQYF. CDR3 bases: TGTGCCAGCTCACTGACAACCACAGATACGCAGTATTTT.

The gene calls are TRBV6-5 and TRBJ1-1; D ambiguous. Germline CDR1 and CDR2: MNHEY and SVGAGI. Trimming removed 2 bases at V and 4 bases at J, with 8 bases between. The CDR3 covers 13 residues. The CDR3 sequence is CASSYAAGTEAFF. In DNA, the CDR3 is TGTGCCAGCAGTTACGCGGCGGGCACTGAAGCTTTCTTT.

The genes are TRBV12-5 and TRBJ2-5; D unresolved. V was trimmed by 1 base and J by 1 base, leaving 4 bases between them. The germline V gene encodes CDR1 LGHNT and CDR2 FRNRAP. The CDR3 consists of 13 residues. The CDR3 nucleotides are TGTGCTAGTGGTTTGGCAGGCCAAGAGACCCAGTACTTC. Amino acids: CASGLAGQETQYF.

This sequence joins TRBV6-5 and TRBJ2-3; the D gene could be TRBD1 or TRBD2 (7 bases each). Deletions cut 2 bases from V and 7 bases from J, with 13 bases between. The germline V gene has CDR1 MNHEY and CDR2 SVGAGI. The CDR3 spans 14 residues. This chain's CDR3 is CASSYAGGGNTQYF. CDR3 nucleotides: TGTGCCAGCAGTTACGCAGGGGGGGGTAATACGCAGTATTTT.

This clone has just one count. V is TRBV19 and J is TRBJ2-5, with D possibly matching TRBD1 (6 bases). The germline V and J ends were trimmed by 10 bases and 3 bases, with 12 bases remaining between them. This CDR3 contains 12 residues. Germline V gene lookup returns CDR1 LNHDA and CDR2 SQIVND (reference sequence). The CDR3: CATSPGEETQYF. CDR3 DNA sequence: TGTGCCACCTCCCCAGGGGAAGAGACCCAGTACTTC.

The J gene is TRBJ2-1, the V gene TRBV27; a weak D match, TRBD2 (5 bases). The germline gives CDR1 MNHEY, CDR2 SMNVEV (reference sequence). This CDR3 is built from 13 residues. With 2 bases removed from V and 8 bases from J, the gap between germline ends came to 10 bases. The CDR3 region is CASSLVALDEQFF. The CDR3, as DNA: TGTGCCAGCAGTTTAGTAGCGCTGGATGAGCAGTTCTTC.

The gene calls are TRBV2 and TRBJ2-2; the D is unclear. Per germline, CDR1 SNHLY and CDR2 FYNNEI. The CDR3 runs to 15 residues. The germline V and J ends were trimmed by 6 bases and 1 base, with 12 bases remaining between them. The DNA of the CDR3 is TGTGCCAGCAGGGCTATTCATGGGAACACCGGGGAGCTGTTTTTT. Translated, it gives CASRAIHGNTGELFF. Filled out from reference TRBV2 and TRBJ2-2, the complete variable domain reads EPEVTQTPSHQVTQMGQEVILRCVPISNHLYFYWYRQILGQKVEFLVSFYNNEISEKSEIFDDQFSVERPDGSNFTLKIRSTKLEDSAMYFCASRAIHGNTGELFFGEGSRLTVL.

The chain links TRBV7-9 to TRBJ1-1, with D uncertain. Germline V gives CDR1 SEHNR, CDR2 FQNEAQ (reference sequence). V dropped 0 bases and J dropped 11 bases, with 16 bases sitting between them. The CDR3 has 14 residues. This CDR3 is CASSLASQARIAFF. In DNA, the CDR3 is TGTGCCAGCAGCTTAGCGTCGCAGGCACGTATCGCTTTCTTT.

The rearrangement links TRBV4-1 to TRBJ2-3; 14 positions agree with TRBD2. Per the germline V gene, CDR1 is MGHRA and CDR2 is YSYEKL. The CDR3 has 16 amino acids. After removal of 3 bases from V and 8 bases from J, the junction contained 7 bases not matched to a gene. The CDR3 DNA is TGCGCCAGCAGCCATCCCGGACTAGCGGGGGGACTTACGCAGTATTTT. It codes for CASSHPGLAGGLTQYF.